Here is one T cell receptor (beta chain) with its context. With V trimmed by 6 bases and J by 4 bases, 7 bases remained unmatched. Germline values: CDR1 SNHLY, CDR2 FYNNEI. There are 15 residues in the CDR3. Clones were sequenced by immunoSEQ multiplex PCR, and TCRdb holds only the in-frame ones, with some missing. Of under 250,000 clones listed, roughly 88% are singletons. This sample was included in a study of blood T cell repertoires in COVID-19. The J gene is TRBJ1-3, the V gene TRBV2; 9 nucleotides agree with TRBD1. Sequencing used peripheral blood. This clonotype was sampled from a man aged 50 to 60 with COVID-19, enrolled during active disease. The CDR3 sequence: CASSGGQGPGNTIYF. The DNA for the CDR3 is TGTGCCAGCAGCGGGGGACAGGGACCGGGAAACACCATATATTTT.